These 25 T cell receptor beta chains originate from one sample sequenced in a study of shared clonotypes between healthy human individuals. Assay used: immunoSEQ multiplex PCR; TCRdb lists only in-frame clones, some missing. The sample yields about 490,000 clones, roughly 78% seen once. Input material: PBMCs. These TCRs come from a middle-aged woman in good health. Some clones in this sample may be carry-over from other donors' samples.

CDR3 bases: TGTGCCACGTCCAGGGGGAGGTCGGAGACCCAGTACTTC. Its protein is CATSRGRSETQYF. The V and J genes are TRBV19 and TRBJ2-5, with D perhaps matching TRBD1 (7 bases). Germline V gives CDR1 LNHDA, CDR2 SQIVND (reference sequence). The CDR3 covers 13 residues. The ends were cut back, 10 bases at V and 5 bases at J, with 17 bases in the middle.

In DNA, the CDR3 is TGTGCCAGCAGCGCGGGAGGGCCCTACAATGAGCAGTTCTTC. The encoded protein is CASSAGGPYNEQFF. The rearrangement links TRBV5-6 to TRBJ2-1; 9 nucleotides agree with TRBD2. With V trimmed by 4 bases and J by 2 bases, 1 base remained unmatched. The germline V gene has CDR1 SGHDT and CDR2 YYEEEE. This CDR3 contains 14 residues. The variable domain in full, with the rest retrieved from reference TRBV5-6 and TRBJ2-1, is DAGVTQSPTHLIKTRGQQVTLRCSPKSGHDTVSWYQQALGQGPQFIFQYYEEEERQRGNFPDRFSGHQFPNYSSELNVNALLLGDSALYLCASSAGGPYNEQFFGPGTRLTVL.

The chain combines TRBV2 with TRBJ2-7, with a tentative D call TRBD1 (5 bases). The CDR3 runs to 14 residues. Trimming cost V 6 bases and J 2 bases, with 14 bases left between them. Germline V lookup: CDR1 SNHLY, CDR2 FYNNEI. DNA of the CDR3: TGTGCCAGCAGGACCCCGACAGAAACCTACGAGCAGTACTTC. Protein product: CASRTPTETYEQYF. Together with reference TRBV2 and TRBJ2-7, the CDR3 gives the full variable domain: EPEVTQTPSHQVTQMGQEVILRCVPISNHLYFYWYRQILGQKVEFLVSFYNNEISEKSEIFDDQFSVERPDGSNFTLKIRSTKLEDSAMYFCASRTPTETYEQYFGPGTRLTVT.

The V call is TRBV19, the J call TRBJ2-4; 8 bases map to TRBD2. The germline V gene has CDR1 LNHDA and CDR2 SQIVND (reference sequence). The CDR3 runs 16 residues. J was trimmed by 3 bases and V by 6 bases; bases with no gene match: 10. The CDR3 reads CASSSPTSGYKNIQYF. The CDR3 DNA reads TGTGCCAGTAGCAGCCCCACTAGCGGTTACAAAAACATTCAGTACTTC.

The V gene is TRBV5-4, the J gene TRBJ2-7; 12 bases map to TRBD2. Germline assignment: CDR1 SGHNT and CDR2 YYREEE (reference sequence). With 4 bases clipped from V and 2 bases from J, the junction kept 4 bases outside the gene matches. The CDR3 covers 15 residues. CDR3 nucleotides: TGTGCCAGCAGCCCCACTAGCGGGAGGACCTACGAGCAGTACTTC. Its translation is CASSPTSGRTYEQYF.

This chain links TRBV7-2 with TRBJ2-1, with TRBD2 matching 9 bases. Per germline, CDR1 SGHTA and CDR2 FQGNSA. The CDR3 is 15 residues long. V lost 3 bases, J lost 7 bases, and 7 bases stayed unmatched. CDR3 region: CASSFSGSLGNEQFF. In nucleotides, the CDR3 is TGTGCCAGCAGCTTTAGCGGGAGTCTGGGGAATGAGCAGTTCTTC.

CDR3 nucleotides: TGTGCCAGCAGCTCAACACAGGGGACCTATGGCTACACCTTC. Residues: CASSSTQGTYGYTF. This chain connects TRBV9 to TRBJ1-2; 7 bases map to TRBD1. The CDR3 consists of 14 residues. The germline gives CDR1 SGDLS, CDR2 YYNGEE. The J segment lost 4 bases and the V segment lost 4 bases, leaving 7 bases of the junction unmatched.

The chain is built from TRBV5-1 and TRBJ2-5; 9 bases are a match to TRBD2. This CDR3 contains 15 residues. After removal of 2 bases from V and 3 bases from J, the junction contained 5 bases not matched to a gene. Germline CDR1 reads SGHRS; CDR2 reads YFSETQ. CDR3 nucleotides: TGCGCCAGCAGCTTTAGCGGGAGAGGGGAAGAGACCCAGTACTTC. It encodes CASSFSGRGEETQYF.

The chain carries TRBV28 and TRBJ2-6; no firm D call. V gave up 6 bases and J gave up 5 bases, with 14 bases separating them. This CDR3 region has 15 residues. The germline V gene encodes CDR1 MDHEN and CDR2 SYDVKM. The CDR3: CASSPRSSWANVLTF. DNA of the CDR3: TGTGCCAGCAGCCCAAGGTCCAGCTGGGCCAACGTCCTGACTTTC.

This clone is a singleton in its sample. Within the sample, other DNA sequences also encode this same CDR3. The chain has TRBV30 and TRBJ1-5; D gene uncertain. Trimming removed 0 bases from V and 4 bases from J, with 10 bases in between. The length of the CDR3 is 14 residues. CDR1 GTSNPN and CDR2 SVGIG come from the germline V gene (reference sequence). CDR3 protein: CAWSVLGRNQPQHF. In nucleotides, the CDR3 is TGTGCCTGGAGTGTCTTGGGTAGGAATCAGCCCCAGCATTTT.

This sequence joins TRBV5-4 and TRBJ1-1; no firm D call. CDR3 length: 18 amino acids. CDR1 and CDR2 (germline): SGHNT, YYREEE (reference sequence). Trimming shortened V by 4 bases and J by 1 base, and 23 bases separated the two germline ends. The CDR3 nucleotides read TGTGCCAGCAGCCGGGGAAGCGGGGTTTTGGGTGGGAACACTGAAGCTTTCTTT. It yields the protein CASSRGSGVLGGNTEAFF.

This clone was detected a few times. This chain uses TRBV19 with TRBJ1-2; TRBD1 might be the D (6 bases). CDR1 is LNHDA, CDR2 SQIVND, per germline (reference sequence). The V end lost 3 bases, the J end lost 2 bases, and 16 bases lay between the germline ends. This CDR3 spans 16 amino acids. As DNA, the CDR3 is TGTGCCAGTAGTATTCGGACCACAGGGCGCAACTATGGCTACACCTTC. It yields the protein CASSIRTTGRNYGYTF.

Worth noting for this clone: Within the sample, other DNA sequences also encode this same CDR3. The rearrangement joins TRBV20-1 to TRBJ2-7; weak D call: TRBD1 (5 bases). V shed 5 bases and J shed 6 bases, with 11 bases lying between them. Looked up from germline, CDR1 is DFQATT and CDR2 is SNEGSKA (reference sequence). This CDR3 contains 11 residues. Written as DNA, the CDR3 is TGCAGTGCTTCCCGGACAAGCGAGCAGTACTTC. It is translated as CSASRTSEQYF.

The rearrangement uses TRBV6-5 and TRBJ1-1; perhaps TRBD1 as D (5 bases). There are 13 residues in the CDR3. V shed 5 bases and J shed 4 bases, with 11 bases lying between them. The germline gives CDR1 MNHEY, CDR2 SVGAGI. CDR3 in amino acids: CASSGTGRTEAFF. DNA for the CDR3: TGTGCCAGCAGTGGGACGGGGCGCACTGAAGCTTTCTTT.

The V call is TRBV5-1, the J call TRBJ2-6; D gene unclear. Germline V gene sequence: CDR1 SGHRS, CDR2 YFSETQ. The CDR3 contains 16 residues. V lost 0 bases, J lost 0 bases, and 7 bases lay in between. The CDR3 DNA follows: TGCGCCAGCAGCTTGGGTCCGGTCTCTGGGGCCAACGTCCTGACTTTC. Protein: CASSLGPVSGANVLTF.

The V gene is TRBV30, the J gene TRBJ2-1; 7 nucleotides align to TRBD2. The CDR3 runs 15 residues. From germline, CDR1 is GTSNPN and CDR2 SVGIG (reference sequence). V gave up 4 bases and J gave up 4 bases; unmatched junction bases: 10. The CDR3 region has the DNA TGTGCCTGGACCTCCCGCGGACTAGTTTACAATGAGCAGTTCTTC. Translating gives CAWTSRGLVYNEQFF.

The CDR3 DNA reads as TGTGCCTGGAGTGTCGGGCAACAGCCAGCTTTCTTT. It translates to CAWSVGQQPAFF. The V gene is TRBV30, the J gene TRBJ1-1; D gene uncertain. V gave up 0 bases and J gave up 10 bases, with 12 bases separating them. Germline lookup yields CDR1 GTSNPN and CDR2 SVGIG (reference sequence). The CDR3 has 12 residues.

This clone showed up just a few times. This sequence joins TRBV5-6 and TRBJ1-2; unclear D gene. CDR1 is SGHDT and CDR2 is YYEEEE in the germline V gene. The CDR3 length is 13 residues. With 4 bases removed from V and 0 bases from J, the gap between germline ends came to 7 bases. CDR3: CASSQSTNYGYTF. Written as DNA, the CDR3 is TGTGCCAGCAGCCAGAGTACTAACTATGGCTACACCTTC.

The chain joins TRBV5-1 to TRBJ2-1; 7 bases fit TRBD2. Germline loops: CDR1 SGHRS, CDR2 YFSETQ. There are 13 residues in the CDR3. V gave up 7 bases and J gave up 6 bases; unmatched junction bases: 7. CDR3 in amino acids: CASGEGPSNEQFF. The CDR3 DNA reads TGCGCCAGCGGGGAGGGCCCCAGCAATGAGCAGTTCTTC.

The table lists this clone with many counts. V is TRBV11-2 and J is TRBJ1-2; D not resolved. Trimming stripped 4 bases from V and 2 bases from J, with 8 bases between. The V gene's germline CDR1 is SGHAT and CDR2 FQNNGV. The CDR3 is 13 residues long. The CDR3 sequence: CASSSAVNYGYTF. CDR3 DNA sequence: TGTGCCAGCAGCTCAGCTGTAAACTATGGCTACACCTTC. Full variable domain (missing parts from reference TRBV11-2 and TRBJ1-2): EAGVAQSPRYKIIEKRQSVAFWCNPISGHATLYWYQQILGQGPKLLIQFQNNGVVDDSQLPKDRFSAERLKGVDSTLKIQPAKLEDSAVYLCASSSAVNYGYTFGSGTRLTVV.

The chain links TRBV7-2 to TRBJ2-2; 11 positions agree with TRBD2. Germline V gene data show CDR1 as SGHTA and CDR2 as FQGNSA. After removal of 0 bases from V and 0 bases from J, the junction contained 3 bases not matched to a gene. This CDR3 is built from 18 residues. The CDR3 sequence is CASSLATTSGTNTGELFF. CDR3 in DNA: TGTGCCAGCAGCTTAGCGACGACTAGCGGGACGAACACCGGGGAGCTGTTTTTT.

This sequence joins TRBV7-2 and TRBJ1-2, with a possible D match to TRBD1 (5 bases). The V gene's germline CDR1 is SGHTA and CDR2 FQGNSA. The CDR3 contains 14 residues. Trimming removed 2 bases at V and 4 bases at J, with 11 bases between. CDR3 sequence: CASSLRGESYGYTF. The CDR3 DNA sequence: TGTGCCAGCAGCTTAAGAGGGGAGAGCTATGGCTACACCTTC. Full variable domain (rest looked up from reference TRBV7-2 and TRBJ1-2): GAGVSQSPSNKVTEKGKDVELRCDPISGHTALYWYRQSLGQGLEFLIYFQGNSAPDKSGLPSDRFSAERTGGSVSTLTIQRTQQEDSAVYLCASSLRGESYGYTFGSGTRLTVV.

The V gene is TRBV6-6, the J gene TRBJ2-2; possible D gene TRBD1, 5 bases. CDR3 length equals 16 residues. Germline CDR1 and CDR2: MNHNY and SVGAGI (reference sequence). The germline V and J ends were trimmed by 2 bases and 0 bases, with 10 bases remaining between them. Here the CDR3 DNA reads TGTGCCAGCAGTTACCCGCAGGGCCCGAACACCGGGGAGCTGTTTTTT. Protein sequence: CASSYPQGPNTGELFF.

This clone was recorded many times. The same CDR3 also results from other DNA sequences found in this sample. The J gene is TRBJ1-5, the V gene TRBV6-5, with D possibly TRBD1 on 6 matching bases. Germline-derived CDR1 and CDR2 are MNHEY and SVGAGI. The V and J ends lost 4 bases and 4 bases respectively, with 8 bases between them. CDR3 length equals 13 residues. As DNA, the CDR3 is TGTGCCAGCAGTTGGGGGGCTAATCAGCCCCAGCATTTT. Amino acid sequence: CASSWGANQPQHF.

The rearrangement links TRBV28 to TRBJ1-5; no reliable D call. V shed 5 bases and J shed 5 bases, with 16 bases lying between them. The CDR3 has 15 residues. Germline V gene data show CDR1 as MDHEN and CDR2 as SYDVKM. The CDR3 loop reads CASSTNPGSDQPQHF. CDR3 coding DNA: TGTGCCAGCAGTACCAATCCGGGCTCCGATCAGCCCCAGCATTTT. Full variable domain (missing parts from reference TRBV28 and TRBJ1-5): DVKVTQSSRYLVKRTGEKVFLECVQDMDHENMFWYRQDPGLGLRLIYFSYDVKMKEKGDIPEGYSVSREKKERFSLILESASTNQTSMYLCASSTNPGSDQPQHFGDGTRLSIL.